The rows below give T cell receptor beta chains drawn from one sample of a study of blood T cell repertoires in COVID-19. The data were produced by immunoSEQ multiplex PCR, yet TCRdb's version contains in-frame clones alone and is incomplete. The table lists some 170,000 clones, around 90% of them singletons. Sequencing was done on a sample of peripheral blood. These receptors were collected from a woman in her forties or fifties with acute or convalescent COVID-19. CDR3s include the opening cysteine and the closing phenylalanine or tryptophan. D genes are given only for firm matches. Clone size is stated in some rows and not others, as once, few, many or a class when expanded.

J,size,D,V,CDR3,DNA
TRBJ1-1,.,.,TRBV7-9,CASSLYQAPEAFF,TGTGCCAGCAGCTTATATCAGGCCCCTGAAGCTTTCTTT
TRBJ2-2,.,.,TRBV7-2,CASSLAFGTGELFF,TGTGCCAGCAGCTTAGCGTTCGGCACCGGGGAGCTGTTTTTT
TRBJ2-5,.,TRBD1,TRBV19,CASSPQDREETQYF,TGTGCCAGTAGTCCTCAGGACAGGGAAGAGACCCAGTACTTC
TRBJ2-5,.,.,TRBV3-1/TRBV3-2,CASSQDLRAEETQYF,TGTGCCAGCAGCCAAGATCTGAGGGCGGAAGAGACCCAGTACTTC
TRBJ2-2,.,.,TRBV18,CASSPNLASNGELFF,TGTGCCAGCTCACCAAATCTAGCGAGTAACGGGGAGCTGTTTTTT
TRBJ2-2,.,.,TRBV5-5,CASSLLGGEETGELFF,TGTGCCAGCAGCCTCTTAGGGGGAGAAGAGACCGGGGAGCTGTTTTTT
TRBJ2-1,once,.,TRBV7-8,CASSPSGVANNEQFF,TGTGCCAGCAGCCCGTCGGGGGTAGCGAACAATGAGCAGTTCTTC
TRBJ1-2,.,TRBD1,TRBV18,CASSPPGQGAYGYTF,TGTGCCAGCTCACCACCGGGACAGGGGGCATATGGCTACACCTTC
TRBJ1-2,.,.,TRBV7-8,CASSFDSGLGYTF,TGTGCCAGCAGCTTCGACTCGGGACTTGGCTACACCTTC
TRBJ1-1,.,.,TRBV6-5,CASSNYGGAGTEAFF,TGTGCCAGCAGCAACTACGGGGGAGCAGGCACTGAAGCTTTCTTT
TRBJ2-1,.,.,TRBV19,CASSHRDSYNEQFF,TGTGCCAGTAGTCACCGGGACTCCTACAATGAGCAGTTCTTC
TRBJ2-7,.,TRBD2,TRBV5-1,CASRGGLAGFYEQYF,TGCGCCAGCAGAGGGGGACTAGCGGGATTCTACGAGCAGTACTTC
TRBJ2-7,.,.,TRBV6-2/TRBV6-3,CASSWGPGLAGEQYF,TGTGCCAGCAGTTGGGGGCCCGGACTCGCCGGGGAGCAGTACTTC
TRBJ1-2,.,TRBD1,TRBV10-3,CAISDPKDRSGYTF,TGTGCCATCAGTGACCCAAAGGACAGGAGCGGCTACACCTTC
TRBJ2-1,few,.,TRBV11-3,CASSLSDSNEQFF,TGTGCCAGCAGCTTATCCGATAGCAATGAGCAGTTCTTC
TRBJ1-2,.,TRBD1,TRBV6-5,CASSLGQPPLGGYTF,TGTGCCAGCAGTCTGGGACAGCCACCCCTCGGTGGCTACACCTTC
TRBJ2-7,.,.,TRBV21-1,CASSGPPGTNSYEQYF,TGTGCCAGCAGCGGGCCCCCGGGGACAAATTCCTACGAGCAGTACTTC
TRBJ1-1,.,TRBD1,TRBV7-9,CASSFLTGQNTEAFF,TGTGCCAGCAGCTTTCTGACAGGGCAGAACACTGAAGCTTTCTTT
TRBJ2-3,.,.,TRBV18,CASSASTRGTDTQYF,TGTGCCAGCTCCGCATCCACCCGGGGCACAGATACGCAGTATTTT
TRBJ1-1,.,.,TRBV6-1,CASSPGGEAFF,TGTGCCAGCAGCCCAGGAGGTGAAGCTTTCTTT
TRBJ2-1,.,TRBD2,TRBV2,CASRKGLAEANEQFF,TGTGCCAGCAGGAAGGGACTAGCGGAGGCCAATGAGCAGTTCTTC
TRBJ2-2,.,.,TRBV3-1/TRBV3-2,CASSQVLLALGTGELFF,TGTGCCAGCAGCCAAGTACTACTAGCCCTTGGCACCGGGGAGCTGTTTTTT
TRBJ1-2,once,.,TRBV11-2,CASSLGHYGYTF,TGTGCCAGCAGCTTAGGGCACTATGGCTACACCTTC
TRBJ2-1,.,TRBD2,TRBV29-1,CSVEYLAGLGEQFF,TGCAGCGTTGAATATCTAGCGGGATTGGGTGAGCAGTTCTTC
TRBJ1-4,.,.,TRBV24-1,CATSDGRGEEKLFF,TGTGCCACCAGTGATGGCAGGGGAGAGGAAAAACTGTTTTTT
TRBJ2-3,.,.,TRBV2,CASSFAGGGTQYF,TGTGCCAGCAGTTTCGCAGGGGGAGGTACGCAGTATTTT
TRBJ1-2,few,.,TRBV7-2,CASSLDTDYGYTF,TGTGCCAGCAGCTTAGACACAGACTATGGCTACACCTTC